Sequencing of this T cell receptor (beta chain) was carried out in a study of blood T cell repertoires in COVID-19. Background on the study: Samples taken during acute and convalescent COVID-19 were collected in the United States, Italy and Spain.

Germline loops: CDR1 LNHDA, CDR2 SQIVND (reference sequence). V was shortened by 5 bases and J by 2 bases, with 14 bases between the two germline ends. CDR3 length: 15 amino acids. Study members were between roughly 18 and 90 years old and lived in 24 US regions. Participants' reported clinical history set cohort assignment. Symptom resolution, clearance, or two negative PCRs marked donors in Cohort 3 as recovered. Only in-frame clones appear in the TCRdb table, and some are missing; sequencing was by immunoSEQ multiplex PCR. The sample carries hundreds of thousands of clones, around 89% recorded once.

The TCR originated in a middle-aged woman who had recovered from COVID-19. This chain links TRBV19 with TRBJ2-3, with a possible D match to TRBD1 (6 bases). What was sequenced was PBMCs or T cells enriched from blood (not recorded which). The chain's CDR3 is CASSYRDGTTDTQYF. The CDR3 region has the DNA TGTGCCAGTAGTTACAGGGACGGGACCACAGATACGCAGTATTTT.